Below, 6 T cell receptor beta chains from the same sample are listed, as sequenced in a study of vaccination and CD4 T cells after COVID-19. Their antigen targets remain unknown. Treatment reported: roughly 11-day PBMC culture with coronavirus spike peptide pools or control peptides (ViraFEST assay). Cultured CD4+ T cell DNA was sequenced using the Oncomine TCR Beta short-read assay. TCRdb recomputed calls from the PCR reads with MiXCR, one row per CDR3 protein. Of approximately 11,000 distinct CDR3 sequences listed, 20% to 25% are singletons. Sequenced here: CD4+ T cells from blood, cultured in vitro, sampled before SARS-CoV-2 vaccination. All receptors come from a human donor who received a COVID-19 vaccine.

This clonotype was seen a few times. The rearrangement uses TRBV6-4 and TRBJ1-5; weak D call: TRBD1 (6 bases). Germline V gives CDR1 MRHNA, CDR2 SNTAGT. The CDR3 sequence is 14 residues long. The germline V and J ends were trimmed by 2 bases and 15 bases, with 20 bases remaining between them. The CDR3 protein is CASSDPPQGGGGHF. DNA of the CDR3: TGTGCCAGCAGTGACCCTCCGCAAGGGGGGGGAGGGCATTTT.

The chain combines TRBV19 with TRBJ1-2; D remains unclear. The V end lost 2 bases, the J end lost 2 bases, and 3 bases lay between the germline ends. Germline CDR1 LNHDA, CDR2 SQIVND (reference sequence). This CDR3 contains 12 residues. The CDR3 region is CASSIMNYGYTF. For the CDR3, the DNA is TGTGCCAGTAGTATAATGAACTATGGCTACACCTTC.

The J gene is TRBJ2-7, the V gene TRBV12-3 or TRBV12-4; D is perhaps TRBD2 (7 bases). The CDR3 covers 15 residues. Trimming removed 7 bases from V and 1 base from J, with 17 bases in between. The DNA for the CDR3 is TGTGCCAGCACTAAGGGGGGGGCAAGGTCCTACGAGCAGTACTTC. This encodes CASTKGGARSYEQYF.

This sequence joins TRBV29-1 and TRBJ2-7; TRBD1 might be the D (6 bases). The length of the CDR3 is 15 residues. The V gene's germline CDR1 is SQVTM and CDR2 ANQGSEA. V shed 1 base and J shed 1 base, with 14 bases lying between them. The CDR3 reads CSVEGFRGLSYEQYF. The CDR3 bases are TGCAGCGTTGAAGGCTTCAGGGGATTGTCCTACGAGCAGTACTTC.

The chain has TRBV12-3 or TRBV12-4 and TRBJ1-6; D perhaps matches TRBD1 (5 bases). The CDR3 contains 15 residues. Trimming removed 6 bases at V and 2 bases at J, with 11 bases between. CDR3 amino acids: CASRTGTAYNSPLHF. CDR3 DNA sequence: TGTGCCAGCAGAACTGGGACGGCCTATAATTCACCCCTCCACTTT.

The V and J genes are TRBV3-1 and TRBJ1-2; TRBD1 aligns across 9 bases. CDR3 length equals 14 residues. Germline assignment: CDR1 LGHDT and CDR2 YNNKEL (reference sequence). Germline trimming cut 4 bases from V and 5 bases from J; bases unmatched to any gene: 5. This CDR3 reads CASSLQGAGYGYTF. The CDR3 DNA is TGTGCCAGCAGCCTACAGGGGGCAGGTTATGGCTACACCTTC.